This record looks at one TCR beta chain sequence and its context. Its antigen is not identified. This entry is derived from a study of response to subunit inactivated influenza vaccine. Study-level results: Authors suggested each seasonal influenza vaccination recruits few new T cells.

TCRdb passed the RT-PCR reads through MiXCR, listing each CDR3 protein once. The sample carries hundreds of thousands of distinct CDR3 sequences, approximately 10% recorded once. From germline, CDR1 is SGHNT and CDR2 YYREEE (reference sequence). J was trimmed by 1 base and V by 2 bases; bases with no gene match: 4. The CDR3 is made up of 16 amino acids. These records were also assigned to another study, of T cells expressing NK-cell markers. That paper adds: The authors generated TCR beta cDNA through 5'RACE template switching with UMIs. Researchers got TCR beta repertoires out of sorted CD3+CD56+NKG2C+, CD3+CD56+NKG2C- and CD3+CD56-NKG2C+ T cells.

This chain connects TRBV5-4 to TRBJ2-5; 11 bases are shared with TRBD2. The sample here was PBMCs from blood, taken on the day of vaccination. The sequence came from a man aged 50-60 years who received an inactivated influenza vaccine. The CDR3 region has the DNA TGTGCCAGCAGCTTCACTAGCGGGGGTATCCAAGAGACCCAGTACTTC. Residues: CASSFTSGGIQETQYF.